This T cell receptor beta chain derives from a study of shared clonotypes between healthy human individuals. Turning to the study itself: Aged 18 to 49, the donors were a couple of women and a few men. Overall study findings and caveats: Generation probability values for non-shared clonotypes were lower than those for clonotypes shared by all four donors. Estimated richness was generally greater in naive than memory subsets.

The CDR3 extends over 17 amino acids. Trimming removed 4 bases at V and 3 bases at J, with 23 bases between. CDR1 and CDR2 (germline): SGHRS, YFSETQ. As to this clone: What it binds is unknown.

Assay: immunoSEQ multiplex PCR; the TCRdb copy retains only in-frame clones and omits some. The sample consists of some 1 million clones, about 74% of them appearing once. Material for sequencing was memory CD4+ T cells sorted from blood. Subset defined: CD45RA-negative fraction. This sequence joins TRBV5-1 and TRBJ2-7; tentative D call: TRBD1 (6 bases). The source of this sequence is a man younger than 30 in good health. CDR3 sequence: CASSLEQGEGPYYEQYF. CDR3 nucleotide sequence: TGCGCCAGCAGCCTAGAACAGGGAGAGGGGCCTTACTACGAGCAGTACTTC.